This entry concerns a single TCR beta chain. One end of the junction varies from germline; a read error may be responsible. The data were obtained in a study of CD8+CD57+ T cells in acquired aplastic anemia. The TCR beta profiling, which covered VDJ combination and CDR3 sequence, was carried out using genomic DNA as the template. MiXCR was run by TCRdb on the reads, yielding one entry per CDR3 protein. This table holds about 160,000 distinct CDR3 sequences, less than 60% found once. Patients chosen for sequencing had shown CD8+CD57+ cell expansion by flow cytometry. CDR1 ENHRY and CDR2 SYGVKD come from the germline V gene. The CDR3 length is 18 residues.

The chain carries TRBV10-3 and TRBJ2-3; 11 nucleotides align to TRBD2. The material sequenced was sorted CD4+, CD8+, or CD8+CD57+ T cells (not recorded which) from PBMCs. This receptor was taken from a human donor with aplastic anemia. Here the CDR3 reads CAIREGTSGTTSTDTQYF. The CDR3 DNA follows: TGTGCCATCCGTGAAGGGACTAGCGGCACTACTAGCACAGATACGCAGTATTTT.